This T cell receptor (beta chain) came from a study of Ad26.COV2.S vaccination and SARS-CoV-2 variants. Overall study context: Intramuscular Ad26.COV2.S at 5x10^10 or 1x10^11 viral particles.

The protocol was immunoSEQ multiplex PCR, while the TCRdb copy is restricted to in-frame clones and leaves out a portion. In the table there are around 500,000 clones, 89% of which are singletons. There are 14 residues in the CDR3. With 0 bases removed from V and 4 bases from J, the gap between germline ends came to 9 bases. The germline gives CDR1 LNHDA, CDR2 SQIVND (reference sequence). As for this clone: Its antigen is unidentified.

The study's findings and limits: TCR breadth and depth estimates may have understated total T cell responses.

Treatment defined: 19 received Ad26.COV2.S at low or high dose, single or two shots; about 5 received placebo; per-sample allocation not given. The samples were gathered on day 63 after the first injection of vaccine or placebo. In Boston, the donor was an adult between 18-55 years of age. It was Wuhan-strain SARS-CoV-2 spike that the Ad26 vaccine vector expressed. This chain links TRBV19 with TRBJ2-5; D gene ambiguous. This sequence was found in a person aged 18 to 65 who received the Ad26.COV2.S COVID-19 vaccine or a placebo. The source was peripheral blood, collected in a trial of Ad26.COV2.S vaccine versus placebo. This chain's CDR3 is CASSIDARRETQYF. CDR3 coding DNA: TGTGCCAGTAGTATAGATGCCAGGAGAGAGACCCAGTACTTC.